These 32 T cell receptor beta chains were sequenced from one sample in a study of T cells in Graves' hyperthyroidism and ophthalmopathy. Amplification yielded TCR beta CDR3 regions, with RNA transcripts as the source. A first-round RT-PCR of the TCR CDR3 used the HTBI primer set. One entry per CDR3 protein, called by TCRdb with MiXCR from the multiplex PCR reads. The sample records roughly 580,000 distinct CDR3 sequences, more than 11% being singletons. The source material was blood. Source of these receptors: a woman under 40 with Graves' hyperthyroidism that later progressed to Graves' ophthalmopathy.

This clonotype has a count of ten or more. The rearrangement links TRBV7-2 to TRBJ2-1; 9 bases map to TRBD2. Germline CDR1 SGHTA, CDR2 FQGNSA. With V trimmed by 0 bases and J by 4 bases, 4 bases remained unmatched. CDR3 length: 16 residues. CDR3 amino acids: CASSLAQLAGYNEQFF. DNA for the CDR3: TGTGCCAGCAGCTTAGCGCAGCTAGCGGGATACAATGAGCAGTTCTTC.

The sample holds many counts of this clonotype. The V and J genes are TRBV28 and TRBJ1-6; 7 bases line up with TRBD1. This CDR3 contains 15 residues. Germline assignment: CDR1 MDHEN and CDR2 SYDVKM. Trimming cost V 3 bases and J 10 bases; bases outside gene matches: 9. This CDR3 is CASSLNRGGRSPLHF. The CDR3 nucleotides are TGTGCCAGCAGTTTGAACAGGGGAGGAAGGTCACCCCTCCACTTT.

This clonotype was observed many times. This rearrangement joins TRBV12-3 or TRBV12-4 to TRBJ1-2, with D unclear. Trimming took off 7 bases at V and 4 bases at J, with 10 bases between the two ends. The CDR3 consists of 12 residues. The CDR3 region has the DNA TGTGCCAGCATCCGAATCCCCTATGGCTACACCTTC. This codes for CASIRIPYGYTF.

This clonotype was seen more than once but under ten times. The V and J genes are TRBV5-1 and TRBJ2-2, with 12 bases matching TRBD1. After removal of 4 bases from V and 6 bases from J, the junction contained 7 bases not matched to a gene. The CDR3 has 16 amino acids. Germline V gives CDR1 SGHRS, CDR2 YFSETQ. CDR3 nucleotides: TGCGCCAGCAGCACGGGACAGGGGGCAAGCTCCGGGGAGCTGTTTTTT. Translating gives CASSTGQGASSGELFF. Filled out from reference TRBV5-1 and TRBJ2-2, the complete variable domain reads KAGVTQTPRYLIKTRGQQVTLSCSPISGHRSVSWYQQTPGQGLQFLFEYFSETQRNKGNFPGRFSGRQFSNSRSEMNVSTLELGDSALYLCASSTGQGASSGELFFGEGSRLTVL.

This clonotype showed up many times. This sequence joins TRBV2 and TRBJ2-2, with TRBD1 identical over 7 bases. CDR1 is SNHLY and CDR2 is FYNNEI in the germline V gene. The V segment lost 8 bases and the J segment 3 bases; nucleotides outside the gene matches: 3. The CDR3 is made up of 13 amino acids. Written as DNA, the CDR3 is TGTGCCAGCGGAGGACAGGACACCGGGGAGCTGTTTTTT. This sequence encodes CASGGQDTGELFF.

V gene TRBV28 combines with J gene TRBJ2-2; possibly TRBD2 for D (6 bases). This CDR3 has 15 amino acids. The germline V gene encodes CDR1 MDHEN and CDR2 SYDVKM. Between the trimmed V and J ends, which lost 6 bases and 8 bases, there was a span of 19 bases. Here the CDR3 DNA reads TGTGCCAGCAGCCTCGGTGGGGGGAAGTTGGGGGAGCTGTTTTTT. It encodes CASSLGGGKLGELFF.

The V gene is TRBV28, the J gene TRBJ2-2; 7 bases line up with TRBD2. This CDR3 is 13 amino acids long. Germline-derived CDR1 and CDR2 are MDHEN and SYDVKM. Losses at the gene ends were 11 bases for V and 4 bases for J; bases not matched to a gene: 7. The CDR3, as DNA: TGTGCCGGGGGGGAATGGGGCACCGGGGAGCTGTTTTTT. This gives the protein CAGGEWGTGELFF. Full variable domain (rest looked up from reference TRBV28 and TRBJ2-2): DVKVTQSSRYLVKRTGEKVFLECVQDMDHENMFWYRQDPGLGLRLIYFSYDVKMKEKGDIPEGYSVSREKKERFSLILESASTNQTSMYLCAGGEWGTGELFFGEGSRLTVL.

This clonotype was found many times. J is TRBJ1-5 and V is TRBV28, with D hard to call. Germline V CDR1 and CDR2: MDHEN, SYDVKM. CDR3 length equals 13 residues. Trimming cost V 2 bases and J 4 bases, with 6 bases left between them. CDR3 sequence reads: CASSLNPNQPQHF. In DNA form, the CDR3 reads TGTGCCAGCAGTTTAAACCCGAATCAGCCCCAGCATTTT.

The CDR3, as DNA: TGTGCCAGCAGTTACGGCGGGATTACAGATACGCAGTATTTT. Translated, it gives CASSYGGITDTQYF. This chain uses TRBV2 with TRBJ2-3; D may be TRBD2 (6 bases). Per the germline V gene, CDR1 is SNHLY and CDR2 is FYNNEI. The CDR3 length is 14 residues. V lost 5 bases and J lost 3, with 12 bases in between. The full variable domain, with the rest looked up from reference TRBV2 and TRBJ2-3, is EPEVTQTPSHQVTQMGQEVILRCVPISNHLYFYWYRQILGQKVEFLVSFYNNEISEKSEIFDDQFSVERPDGSNFTLKIRSTKLEDSAMYFCASSYGGITDTQYFGPGTRLTVL.

The rearrangement uses TRBV27 and TRBJ1-1; 9 bases agree with TRBD1. There are 13 residues in the CDR3. V shed 8 bases, J shed 7 bases, and the junction held 8 bases outside the gene matches. Germline V lookup: CDR1 MNHEY, CDR2 SMNVEV (reference sequence). CDR3 DNA: TGTGCCAGCGGGACAGGGAGTCGGGATGAAGCTTTCTTT. Protein: CASGTGSRDEAFF.

V usage is TRBV20-1 and J usage is TRBJ2-3; 7 bases map to TRBD2. This CDR3 region has 17 residues. CDR1 and CDR2 (germline): DFQATT, SNEGSKA (reference sequence). Germline trimming cut 5 bases from V and 4 bases from J; bases unmatched to any gene: 18. CDR3 in DNA: TGCAGTGCTCCTCCCCCCTATGGCGGGAGTAGGGCAGATACGCAGTATTTT. This encodes CSAPPPYGGSRADTQYF.

This clonotype was found many times. The V gene is TRBV30, the J gene TRBJ2-1; TRBD1 matches 8 bases. The CDR3 contains 14 residues. The germline CDR1 and CDR2 sequences are GTSNPN and SVGIG (reference sequence). V gave up 3 bases and J gave up 10 bases; unmatched junction bases: 11. The CDR3 DNA sequence: TGTGCCTGGAGCAACAGGGGGTTACGGGAAGAGCAGTTCTTC. It translates to CAWSNRGLREEQFF.

In its sample, this clonotype was seen many times. The chain has TRBV9 and TRBJ1-3; no firm D call. V gave up 1 base and J gave up 7 bases, with 18 bases separating them. CDR1 and CDR2 from the germline V gene are SGDLS and YYNGEE. CDR3 size: 16 residues. DNA for the CDR3: TGTGCCAGCAGCGTAACCGACACCGATCTTGGGAACACCATATATTTT. The encoded protein is CASSVTDTDLGNTIYF. The full variable domain, completed using reference TRBV9 and TRBJ1-3, is DSGVTQTPKHLITATGQRVTLRCSPRSGDLSVYWYQQSLDQGLQFLIQYYNGEERAKGNILERFSAQQFPDLHSELNLSSLELGDSALYFCASSVTDTDLGNTIYFGEGSWLTVV.

The chain couples TRBV30 to TRBJ2-2; D not resolved. V was cut by 3 bases and J by 4 bases, with 12 bases left in between. The germline V gene has CDR1 GTSNPN and CDR2 SVGIG (reference sequence). The CDR3 is 14 amino acids. Here the CDR3 reads CAWSRIMATGELFF. DNA for the CDR3: TGTGCCTGGAGCCGAATTATGGCCACCGGGGAGCTGTTTTTT.

This clonotype occurred a few times. This rearrangement joins TRBV10-3 to TRBJ2-5; D unclear. The CDR3 extends over 14 amino acids. In germline, CDR1 is ENHRY, CDR2 SYGVKD. Trimming took 2 bases from V and 1 from J, leaving 8 bases between them. CDR3 in amino acids: CAISEVDIQETQYF. CDR3 nucleotides: TGTGCCATCAGTGAGGTGGATATCCAAGAGACCCAGTACTTC.

The DNA for the CDR3 is TGCGCCAGCTATGGGTCTTTCCAAGAGACCCAGTACTTC. Translating gives CASYGSFQETQYF. The chain employs TRBV5-1 and TRBJ2-5; D ambiguous. V was pared by 7 bases and J by 1 base, with 11 bases between. From germline, CDR1 is SGHRS and CDR2 YFSETQ. CDR3 size: 13 residues. Full variable domain (outside the CDR3, taken from reference TRBV5-1 and TRBJ2-5): KAGVTQTPRYLIKTRGQQVTLSCSPISGHRSVSWYQQTPGQGLQFLFEYFSETQRNKGNFPGRFSGRQFSNSRSEMNVSTLELGDSALYLCASYGSFQETQYFGPGTRLLVL.

Turning to this clonotype: A much larger clone lies one base from this, so it may be a read error. This chain uses TRBV9 with TRBJ2-1; maybe TRBD2 (5 bases). The CDR3 covers 14 residues. V lost 0 bases and J lost 10, with 14 bases in between. Looked up from germline, CDR1 is SGDLS and CDR2 is YYNGEE. The CDR3 sequence: CASSVDGKDYEQFF. In DNA, the CDR3 is TGTGCCAGCAGCGTAGATGGGAAAGACTACGAGCAGTTCTTC. Based on the CDR3 plus reference TRBV9 and TRBJ2-1, the full variable domain is DSGVTQTPKHLITATGQRVTLRCSPRSGDLSVYWYQQSLDQGLQFLIQYYNGEERAKGNILERFSAQQFPDLHSELNLSSLELGDSALYFCASSVDGKDYEQFFGPGTRLTVL.

This clonotype was seen a few times. J is TRBJ1-3 and V is TRBV19; a possible D gene is TRBD1 (6 bases). Germline CDR1 and CDR2: LNHDA and SQIVND (reference sequence). The CDR3 totals 15 residues. Trimming cost V 3 bases and J 4 bases, with 13 bases left between them. CDR3 region: CASSIPTGKGNTIYF. CDR3 bases: TGTGCCAGTAGTATTCCAACAGGGAAAGGAAACACCATATATTTT.

This clonotype was seen many times. The rearrangement uses TRBV7-3 and TRBJ2-3, with 7 bases matching TRBD2. This CDR3 has 15 residues. The germline CDR1 and CDR2 sequences are SGHTA and FQGTGA. The ends lost 4 bases at V and 2 bases at J; junction bases unmatched: 6. The CDR3 region is CASSSFGTITDTQYF. CDR3 DNA sequence: TGTGCCAGCAGCTCCTTTGGGACTATCACAGATACGCAGTATTTT.

A few counts support this clonotype. The V and J genes are TRBV18 and TRBJ2-5; the D is unclear. The V gene's germline CDR1 is KGHSH and CDR2 LQKENI. The V end was cut by 9 bases, the J end by 0 bases, with 11 bases between. This CDR3 contains 13 residues. CDR3 loop: CASLRRDQETQYF. The CDR3 DNA sequence: TGTGCCAGTCTACGCCGGGACCAAGAGACCCAGTACTTC. Complete variable domain (other parts from reference TRBV18 and TRBJ2-5): NAGVMQNPRHLVRRRGQEARLRCSPMKGHSHVYWYRQLPEEGLKFMVYLQKENIIDESGMPKERFSAEFPKEGPSILRIQQVVRGDSAAYFCASLRRDQETQYFGPGTRLLVL.

The V gene is TRBV14, the J gene TRBJ1-5; no clear D gene. The V gene lost 3 bases and the J gene lost 7 bases, with 10 bases spanning the gap. The CDR3 has 13 residues. The germline V gene has CDR1 SGHDN and CDR2 FVKESK. CDR3 loop: CASSQGRVQPQHF. DNA for the CDR3: TGTGCCAGCAGCCAGGGCCGGGTACAGCCCCAGCATTTT. Full variable domain (outside the CDR3, taken from reference TRBV14 and TRBJ1-5): EAGVTQFPSHSVIEKGQTVTLRCDPISGHDNLYWYRRVMGKEIKFLLHFVKESKQDESGMPNNRFLAERTGGTYSTLKVQPAELEDSGVYFCASSQGRVQPQHFGDGTRLSIL.

This clonotype was observed many times. The chain uses TRBV20-1 and TRBJ1-5; D is unclear. This CDR3 is 13 amino acids long. V lost 1 base and J 7 bases, leaving 11 bases between the germline ends. Germline-derived CDR1 and CDR2 are DFQATT and SNEGSKA (reference sequence). The CDR3 DNA is TGCAGTGCTAGAGTCCCGGGTCTCCAGCCCCAGCATTTT. This gives the protein CSARVPGLQPQHF.

This clonotype was found many times. The rearrangement links TRBV3-1 to TRBJ2-7; weak D call: TRBD2 (5 bases). Germline V gene lookup returns CDR1 LGHDT and CDR2 YNNKEL (reference sequence). Trimming removed 4 bases from V and 1 base from J, with 8 bases in between. CDR3 size: 13 residues. Here the CDR3 reads CASSPDYSYEQYF. The CDR3 DNA reads as TGTGCCAGCAGCCCAGACTATTCCTACGAGCAGTACTTC.

The table lists this clonotype with many counts. This chain links TRBV29-1 with TRBJ1-1, with 8 bases lining up with TRBD1. CDR1 is SQVTM and CDR2 is ANQGSEA in the germline V gene. The V segment lost 0 bases and the J segment 7 bases; nucleotides outside the gene matches: 7. The CDR3 sequence is 14 residues long. CDR3 sequence: CSVEEQGQASEAFF. The CDR3, as DNA: TGCAGCGTTGAAGAGCAGGGACAGGCTAGTGAAGCTTTCTTT. Full variable domain (missing parts from reference TRBV29-1 and TRBJ1-1): SAVISQKPSRDICQRGTSLTIQCQVDSQVTMMFWYRQQPGQSLTLIATANQGSEATYESGFVIDKFPISRPNLTFSTLTVSNMSPEDSSIYLCSVEEQGQASEAFFGQGTRLTVV.

This clonotype was counted a few times. The chain is built from TRBV20-1 and TRBJ2-2; D gene uncertain. V dropped 6 bases and J dropped 0 bases, with 8 bases sitting between them. The CDR3 runs to 13 residues. Germline-derived CDR1 and CDR2 are DFQATT and SNEGSKA (reference sequence). CDR3 protein: CSAPGPNTGELFF. The CDR3 bases are TGCAGTGCCCCGGGCCCGAACACCGGGGAGCTGTTTTTT.

This clonotype showed up many times. The V and J genes are TRBV6-1 and TRBJ1-3; D remains ambiguous. Germline V lookup: CDR1 MNHNS, CDR2 SASEGT. This CDR3 has 14 residues. Trimming left V 2 bases short and J 1 base short, with 6 bases between. The CDR3 here is CASSERFSGNTIYF. CDR3 nucleotides: TGTGCCAGCAGTGAAAGGTTTTCTGGAAACACCATATATTTT.

A remark on this clonotype: An end of the junction does not agree with germline; a read error may underlie this. V gene TRBV9 combines with J gene TRBJ2-5; weak D call: TRBD1 (8 bases). CDR3 length equals 15 residues. Germline V gives CDR1 SGDLS, CDR2 YYNGEE. The CDR3 reads CASSVATTGGETQYF. In DNA, the CDR3 is TGTGCCAGCAGCGTAGCTACAACAGGGGGGGAGACCCAATACTTC. Together with reference TRBV9 and TRBJ2-5, the CDR3 gives the full variable domain: DSGVTQTPKHLITATGQRVTLRCSPRSGDLSVYWYQQSLDQGLQFLIQYYNGEERAKGNILERFSAQQFPDLHSELNLSSLELGDSALYFCASSVATTGGETQYFGPGTRLLVL.

At least ten counts were recorded for this clonotype. V usage is TRBV20-1 and J usage is TRBJ1-2; tentative D call: TRBD1 (6 bases). CDR1 and CDR2 (germline): DFQATT, SNEGSKA (reference sequence). CDR3 length: 12 amino acids. V lost 5 bases to trimming and J lost 2 bases, with 9 bases between them. The DNA for the CDR3 is TGCAGTGCTGACGGACAGAACTATGGCTACACCTTC. Translation gives CSADGQNYGYTF.

The table lists this clonotype with a few counts. The chain links TRBV6-1 to TRBJ2-1; D uncertain. V was shortened by 8 bases and J by 2 bases, with 13 bases between the two germline ends. From germline, CDR1 is MNHNS and CDR2 SASEGT. This CDR3 is built from 14 residues. The CDR3 sequence: CASLNEPPYNEQFF. In DNA form, the CDR3 reads TGTGCCAGCTTAAACGAGCCCCCCTACAATGAGCAGTTCTTC.

This rearrangement joins TRBV5-1 to TRBJ2-3; no firm D call. There are 12 residues in the CDR3. Looked up from germline, CDR1 is SGHRS and CDR2 is YFSETQ. The V gene lost 7 bases and the J gene lost 3 bases, with 9 bases spanning the gap. The CDR3 loop is CASGVETDTQYF. The CDR3 DNA is TGCGCCAGCGGAGTCGAGACAGATACGCAGTATTTT. Full variable domain (rest looked up from reference TRBV5-1 and TRBJ2-3): KAGVTQTPRYLIKTRGQQVTLSCSPISGHRSVSWYQQTPGQGLQFLFEYFSETQRNKGNFPGRFSGRQFSNSRSEMNVSTLELGDSALYLCASGVETDTQYFGPGTRLTVL.

This clonotype was recorded many times. The chain is built from TRBV7-9 and TRBJ2-7, with 7 bases lining up with TRBD2. The junction had 14 bases not matched to a gene; V was cut back by 4 bases and J by 5 bases. The V gene's germline CDR1 is SEHNR and CDR2 FQNEAQ (reference sequence). The CDR3 runs 16 residues. CDR3 sequence (DNA): TGTGCCAGCAGCTCCCTCGAAGGCGGGGGAAGGAACGAGCAGTACTTC. Translation gives CASSSLEGGGRNEQYF.

In regard to this clonotype: An end of the junction differs from the germline gene, which may be a read error. This chain links TRBV6-9 with TRBJ1-4; the D is unclear. Germline loops: CDR1 MNHGY, CDR2 SVAAGI. This CDR3 contains 18 residues. The CDR3 DNA reads as TGTGCCAGCAGTTACAGGACGCCGAACCCATCAACTAATGGAAAACTGTTTTTT. This encodes CASSYRTPNPSTNGKLFF.